The sequence of this TCR beta chain was determined in a study of T cell changes during pregnancy in multiple sclerosis. Repertoires were generated with immunoSEQ multiplex PCR, while TCRdb's copy carries only in-frame clones and drops some. The data contain 25,000 to 35,000 clones, just over 85% of them singletons. Trimming left V 0 bases short and J 0 bases short, with 7 bases between. CDR3 length: 15 amino acids. Germline V gene data show CDR1 as MGHRA and CDR2 as YSYEKL. The source was CD4+ T cells from peripheral blood mononuclear cells, collected in the first trimester of pregnancy. This TCR derives from a female donor in good health, enrolled as a control in a pregnancy study. The rearrangement links TRBV4-1 to TRBJ2-3; D unresolved. The CDR3 region is CASSQDPTSTDTQYF. The CDR3 coding sequence is TGCGCCAGCAGCCAAGATCCGACTAGCACAGATACGCAGTATTTT.